These 7 T cell receptor beta chains originate from one sample sequenced in a study of shared clonotypes between healthy human individuals. Repertoires were generated with immunoSEQ multiplex PCR, while TCRdb's copy carries only in-frame clones and drops some. The top ten clones hold 1.5% of a sample with approximately 940,000 clones, more than 75% of them seen once. The sample comprised memory CD4+ T cells sorted from blood. Subset of the sample: CD45RA-negative fraction. These receptors originate from a man in his late teens or twenties in good health.

This clone was recorded a few times. The chain employs TRBV5-4 and TRBJ1-2; a weak D match, TRBD1 (5 bases). Germline assignment: CDR1 SGHNT and CDR2 YYREEE (reference sequence). The ends were cut back, 7 bases at V and 3 bases at J, with 10 bases in the middle. The CDR3 is 12 residues long. CDR3 coding DNA: TGTGCCAGCCACGGGGGGGACTATGGCTACACCTTC. This translates into CASHGGDYGYTF. The full variable domain, completed using reference TRBV5-4 and TRBJ1-2, is ETGVTQSPTHLIKTRGQQVTLRCSSQSGHNTVSWYQQALGQGPQFIFQYYREEENGRGNFPPRFSGLQFPNYSSELNVNALELDDSALYLCASHGGDYGYTFGSGTRLTVV.

This clone was counted between two and nine times. This sample includes further DNA sequences coding for the same CDR3. The chain carries TRBV6-5 and TRBJ2-7, with 13 nucleotides matching TRBD2. Germline V lookup: CDR1 MNHEY, CDR2 SVGAGI. The CDR3 loop spans 16 amino acids. V lost 4 bases and J lost 1; bases outside the gene matches: 4. As DNA, the CDR3 is TGTGCCAGCAGTTCCGGACTAGCGGGGGTGTCCTACGAGCAGTACTTC. This sequence encodes CASSSGLAGVSYEQYF.

The rearrangement joins TRBV25-1 to TRBJ1-4; 11 bases line up with TRBD1. The CDR3 is 16 amino acids. J gave up 8 bases and V 0 bases, and 5 bases lay outside the gene matches. The V gene's germline CDR1 is MGHDK and CDR2 SYGVNS. CDR3 nucleotides: TGTGCCAGCAGTGAATATGGCGGGACAGGGGGAGAAAAACTGTTTTTT. It encodes CASSEYGGTGGEKLFF.

This clone has just one count. J is TRBJ2-4 and V is TRBV15; 7 bases line up with TRBD1. CDR3 length equals 16 residues. The germline CDR1 and CDR2 sequences are LNHNV and YYDKDF (reference sequence). Trimming took 3 bases from V and 8 from J; bases not matched to a gene: 13. CDR3 DNA: TGTGCCACCAGCAGGGAAAAAGACAGGGCCTCTGACATTCAGTACTTC. As protein: CATSREKDRASDIQYF.

The CDR3 is CASSFGQTYEQYF. The CDR3 DNA follows: TGCGCCAGCAGCTTCGGACAGACTTACGAGCAGTACTTC. V and J are TRBV5-1 and TRBJ2-7, with D perhaps matching TRBD1 (6 bases). CDR3 length: 13 amino acids. The V end was cut by 2 bases, the J end by 4 bases, with 10 bases between. Germline values: CDR1 SGHRS, CDR2 YFSETQ.

A single count supports this clone. This chain links TRBV5-1 with TRBJ1-2; D gene ambiguous. The CDR3 consists of 13 residues. V was shortened by 4 bases and J by 1 base, with 8 bases between the two germline ends. From germline, CDR1 is SGHRS and CDR2 YFSETQ. CDR3 coding DNA: TGCGCCAGCAGCCCGGACGGTAACTATGGCTACACCTTC. Translating gives CASSPDGNYGYTF.

J is TRBJ1-6 and V is TRBV5-4; a weak D match, TRBD1 (6 bases). From germline, CDR1 is SGHNT and CDR2 YYREEE (reference sequence). V was shortened by 0 bases and J by 9 bases, with 13 bases between the two germline ends. This CDR3 has 15 amino acids. CDR3 protein: CASSLDPGVASPLHF. The CDR3 coding sequence is TGTGCCAGCAGCTTGGACCCAGGGGTTGCTTCACCCCTCCACTTT.